The clone carrying this T cell receptor beta chain was recorded many times. Germline values: CDR1 SGHRS, CDR2 YFSETQ. This CDR3 has 15 amino acids. Losses at the gene ends were 4 bases for V and 0 bases for J; bases not matched to a gene: 3. TCRdb called the 5' RACE reads again in MiXCR, with one record for every CDR3 protein. This sample has some 160,000 distinct CDR3 sequences, with 6% to 7.5% found just once. The data are from a study of T cells after yellow fever vaccination. Specimen: CD4+ T cells sorted from PBMCs, collected 5 to 6 days after the first yellow fever vaccination. This receptor was obtained from a man younger than 35 who received the YFV17D yellow fever vaccine. The gene calls are TRBV5-1 and TRBJ2-1; the match to TRBD2 covers 8 bases. CDR3 sequence reads: CASSQTSDSYNEQFF. CDR3 nucleotides: TGCGCCAGCAGCCAGACTAGCGACTCCTACAATGAGCAGTTCTTC.